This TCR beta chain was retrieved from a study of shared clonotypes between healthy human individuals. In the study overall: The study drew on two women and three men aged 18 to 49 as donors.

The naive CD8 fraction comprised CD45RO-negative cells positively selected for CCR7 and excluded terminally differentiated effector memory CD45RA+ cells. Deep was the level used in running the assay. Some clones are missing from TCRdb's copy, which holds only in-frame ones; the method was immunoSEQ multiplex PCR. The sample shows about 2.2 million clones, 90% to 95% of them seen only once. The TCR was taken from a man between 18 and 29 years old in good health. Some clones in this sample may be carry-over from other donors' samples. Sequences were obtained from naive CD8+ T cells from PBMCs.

CDR3 DNA sequence: TGCAGCGTCCTCCTGGGAGGGATGGGAGAGACCCAGTACTTC. This gives the protein CSVLLGGMGETQYF. This chain links TRBV29-1 with TRBJ2-5, with TRBD2 identical over 7 bases. The germline V gene encodes CDR1 SQVTM and CDR2 ANQGSEA. With 6 bases clipped from V and 4 bases from J, the junction kept 11 bases outside the gene matches. This CDR3 is built from 14 residues.